The rows below give T cell receptor beta chains drawn from one sample of a study of blood T cell repertoires in COVID-19. The table came from immunoSEQ multiplex PCR; TCRdb's copy has only in-frame clones and leaves some out. This table has some 91,000 clones, over 75% appearing once. Material: peripheral blood. The source of these receptors is a man aged 60-69 years with acute or convalescent COVID-19. CDR3s include the opening cysteine and the closing phenylalanine or tryptophan. D genes are given only for firm matches. Not every row has a clone size; where given, it reads once, few, many or a size class.

TGTGCCAGCAGTTTCAGCTATGGCTACACCTTC CASSFSYGYTF . TRBV12-3/TRBV12-4 . TRBJ1-2
TGTGCCAGCAGCCCGGGACAGAACTACTACAATGAGCAGTTCTTC CASSPGQNYYNEQFF TRBD1 TRBV4-2 . TRBJ2-1
TGTGCCAGCAGTTACTCGGGCGGGACAGGAGGCTACACCTTC CASSYSGGTGGYTF TRBD1 TRBV6-5 . TRBJ1-2
TGTGCCAGCAGTTACCAGACAGGGGGCGCCTATGGCTACACCTTC CASSYQTGGAYGYTF TRBD1 TRBV6-5 . TRBJ1-2
TGTGCCAGCAGCTTCCCCGCAGGGGTTATCACTGAAGCTTTCTTT CASSFPAGVITEAFF . TRBV7-2 . TRBJ1-1
TGTGCCAGCAGTGAATATGAAGCAGGGGCCTTCTATGGCTACACCTTC CASSEYEAGAFYGYTF . TRBV6-1 few TRBJ1-2
TGTGCCAGTAGCGTGACAGGGACCACTGAAGCTTTCTTT CASSVTGTTEAFF TRBD1 TRBV19 . TRBJ1-1
TGTGCCAGCAGCTTAGCCCCGGGACAGGGGGCAGATACGCAGTATTTT CASSLAPGQGADTQYF TRBD1 TRBV11-3 . TRBJ2-3
TGTGCCAGCAGCCATCCCGACAGGGGGGGCACCGGGGAGCTGTTTTTT CASSHPDRGGTGELFF TRBD1 TRBV5-4 . TRBJ2-2
TGCGCCAGCAGCTTGGTTGGGCCTCAAGAGACCCAGTACTTC CASSLVGPQETQYF . TRBV5-1 few TRBJ2-5
TGTGCCAGTAGTAGGGGACAGGGGGACTATGGCTACACCTTC CASSRGQGDYGYTF TRBD1 TRBV19 . TRBJ1-2
TGTGCCAGCAGCTACAACGGGGCTAACTATGGCTACACCTTC CASSYNGANYGYTF . TRBV6-6 . TRBJ1-2
TGTGCCAGCAGTATACCCCAGGGGGCGCCGAACTCCTTCTATGGCTACACCTTC CASSIPQGAPNSFYGYTF TRBD1 TRBV28 . TRBJ1-2
TGTGCCAGTATCGGATGGGGCGGGGGCGCGGGTGGAAACACCATATATTTT CASIGWGGGAGGNTIYF . TRBV19 . TRBJ1-3
TGTGCCAGCAGTGGGCGGGGGGGTGGCACCGGGGAGCTGTTTTTT CASSGRGGGTGELFF TRBD2 TRBV25-1 . TRBJ2-2
TGTGCCAGCAGCTCTTCTTGGCGGGGGCGCGGAACTGAAGCTTTCTTT CASSSSWRGRGTEAFF . TRBV11-3 . TRBJ1-1
TGTGCCAGCAGTACCCTACAGGGGATCGGAAACACCATATATTTT CASSTLQGIGNTIYF TRBD1 TRBV6-5 . TRBJ1-3
TGTGCCAGCAGCGCGAGGACAGTGGCTGGAAACACCATATATTTT CASSARTVAGNTIYF . TRBV9 . TRBJ1-3
TGTGCCAGCAGTTCCCTCAATGAGCAGTTCTTC CASSSLNEQFF . TRBV6-5 . TRBJ2-1
TGTGCCAGCAGCTCCCAAGACTTACGGACAGTTTTGGGAGGCTACACCTTC CASSSQDLRTVLGGYTF . TRBV11-2 . TRBJ1-2
TGTGCCAGCAGCTTAGACGGGAAGAGGGTAGGCTACACCTTC CASSLDGKRVGYTF . TRBV7-9 . TRBJ1-2
TGTGCCAGCAGTTTGAGGAGTGAAGCTTTCTTT CASSLRSEAFF . TRBV12-3/TRBV12-4 . TRBJ1-1
TGTGCCATCAGTGATTGGGCGGGGGGCTCCTACAATGAGCAGTTCTTC CAISDWAGGSYNEQFF TRBD2 TRBV10-3 . TRBJ2-1
TGTGCCAGCAGTGAACAGGGTGGCAATCAGCCCCAGCATTTT CASSEQGGNQPQHF . TRBV2 . TRBJ1-5
TGTGCCAGCAGCCAAGGCCCTCAGGGGGCTTTCTTT CASSQGPQGAFF . TRBV3-1/TRBV3-2 . TRBJ1-1
TGTGCCAGCAGTGAAGGACTGCAAGAGACCCAGTACTTC CASSEGLQETQYF . TRBV2 . TRBJ2-5
TGTGCCAGCAGCCATGGGGAGGGGAAAGGGTATGGCTACACCTTC CASSHGEGKGYGYTF . TRBV4-2 few TRBJ1-2
TGTGCTAGTGGTTTACTGAGCCCCCCCGTAGAGCAGTACTTC CASGLLSPPVEQYF . TRBV12-5 . TRBJ2-7
TGTGCCAGCAGTTACGTGCGACAGGGGGCTATTCAGCCCCAGCATTTT CASSYVRQGAIQPQHF TRBD1 TRBV6-6 once TRBJ1-5
TGTGCCAGTAGTATATCGGGACAGGGGCCCTCTGGAAACACCATATATTTT CASSISGQGPSGNTIYF TRBD1 TRBV19 . TRBJ1-3
TGTGCCAGCAGCTCAGAGGGGGTTCAGCCCCAGCATTTT CASSSEGVQPQHF . TRBV7-2 . TRBJ1-5
TGCAGTGCTAGTCAGGCAGGGAGCAATCAGCCCCAGCATTTT CSASQAGSNQPQHF . TRBV20-1 few TRBJ1-5
TGCAGCGTTGCGCGGAGCCGGGTAGGTGAGCAGTTCTTC CSVARSRVGEQFF . TRBV29-1 . TRBJ2-1
TGTGCCAGCAGCGCAAATTTCAGGGGTGGTAACACCGGGGAGCTGTTTTTT CASSANFRGGNTGELFF . TRBV7-9 . TRBJ2-2
TGTGCCAGCAGTGTGGCAGCGGGGGGGCCCGCAGATACGCAGTATTTT CASSVAAGGPADTQYF TRBD2 TRBV2 . TRBJ2-3
TGCGCCAGCAGCTTGGATCTGAGCTATGGCTACACCTTC CASSLDLSYGYTF . TRBV5-1 . TRBJ1-2
TGCGCCAGCAGCTTGGTCAATAGTATGACCTACGAGCAGTACTTC CASSLVNSMTYEQYF . TRBV5-1 once TRBJ2-7
TGTGCCAGCAGCTTAGGATCTTTGCGGACCCAGTACTTC CASSLGSLRTQYF . TRBV11-1 . TRBJ2-5
TGTGCCAGCCGTTACCGGGAGGACCATAATGAAAAACTGTTTTTT CASRYREDHNEKLFF . TRBV4-2 . TRBJ1-4
TGTGCCAAAACCGGGGACAGGTTATTGTCCGGGGCCGGCGACCTTCTAATCTATGGCTACACCTTC CAKTGDRLLSGAGDLLIYGYTF TRBD1 TRBV9 . TRBJ1-2
TGTGCCAGCAGTGAACAGCAGCCCCAGCATTTT CASSEQQPQHF . TRBV6-1 . TRBJ1-5